The TCR beta chain under discussion was sequenced for a study of T cell responses to AZD1222 COVID-19 vaccine. Measured with immunoSEQ multiplex PCR; TCRdb has only the in-frame clones, and not every one. In the table there are 150,000 to 200,000 clones, 90% to 95% of which are singletons. In germline, CDR1 is SGDLS, CDR2 YYNGEE. This CDR3 contains 13 residues. The ends were cut back, 0 bases at V and 8 bases at J, with 11 bases in the middle. The chain combines TRBV9 with TRBJ1-2; no firm D call. This specimen consisted of peripheral blood, obtained on day 0 of AZD1222 vaccination. This TCR derives from an adult in good health. The CDR3 nucleotides are TGTGCCAGCAGCGTAGATGGATTACGCGGCTACACCTTC. The encoded protein is CASSVDGLRGYTF.